The 28 T cell receptor beta chains in this list originate from one sample, sequenced in a study of T cell repertoires in cytomegalovirus infection. Their recognized antigens are unknown. TCRdb independently ran MiXCR on the reads; one entry per CDR3 protein. The data show some 920,000 distinct CDR3 sequences, around 30% seen once. Material: cultured CD8+ T cells from PBMCs, obtained from culture after CMV antigen stimulation. The receptors shown here come from a human donor in good health (CMV status not recorded). Some clones in this sample may be carry-over from other donors' samples.

In DNA form, the CDR3 reads TGTGCCAGCAGGGGGGGAGTGTCTGGGGCCAACGTCCTGACTTTC. Protein: CASRGGVSGANVLTF. This sequence joins TRBV9 and TRBJ2-6, with a tentative D call TRBD2 (6 bases). The germline V and J ends were trimmed by 5 bases and 1 base, with 10 bases remaining between them. Per germline, CDR1 SGDLS and CDR2 YYNGEE. The CDR3 sequence is 15 residues long.

The chain recombines TRBV6-6 with TRBJ1-2; TRBD1 is a possible D gene (5 bases). The CDR3 spans 16 residues. The ends were cut back, 7 bases at V and 5 bases at J, with 23 bases in the middle. Germline V gene data show CDR1 as MNHNY and CDR2 as SVGAGI (reference sequence). CDR3 residues: CASTPGGAYALYGYTF. CDR3 bases: TGTGCCAGCACCCCAGGTGGGGCCTACGCCCTGTATGGCTACACCTTC.

The CDR3 loop reads CASSRIGENTGELFF. The CDR3 DNA is TGTGCCAGCAGCCGGATTGGGGAGAACACCGGGGAGCTGTTTTTT. The V gene is TRBV5-6, the J gene TRBJ2-2; the D is unclear. The length of the CDR3 is 15 residues. V was trimmed by 4 bases and J by 1 base, leaving 11 bases between them. Germline V gene data show CDR1 as SGHDT and CDR2 as YYEEEE.

This chain connects TRBV4-3 to TRBJ2-3; D gene unclear. V was shortened by 4 bases and J by 2 bases, with 16 bases between the two germline ends. The CDR3 runs to 16 residues. The germline CDR1 and CDR2 sequences are LGHNA and YSLEER. DNA of the CDR3: TGCGCCAGCAGCCCCTGGAACGAGGCCCCCACAGATACGCAGTATTTT. Its protein product is CASSPWNEAPTDTQYF.

The V call is TRBV4-1, the J call TRBJ1-1; D is uncertain. CDR1 is MGHRA, CDR2 YSYEKL, per germline. This CDR3 region has 15 residues. Trimming left V 3 bases short and J 3 bases short, with 14 bases between. The CDR3 protein is CASSHREGGHTEAFF. For the CDR3, the DNA is TGCGCCAGCAGCCATCGGGAGGGCGGGCACACTGAAGCTTTCTTT.

The rearrangement uses TRBV10-3 and TRBJ1-2; D is undetermined. Between the trimmed V and J ends, which lost 3 bases and 2 bases, there was a span of 10 bases. The CDR3 spans 14 residues. From germline, CDR1 is ENHRY and CDR2 SYGVKD. The CDR3 coding sequence is TGTGCCATCAGTGAAGAGGGAAAGAACTATGGCTACACCTTC. This encodes CAISEEGKNYGYTF.

J is TRBJ1-1 and V is TRBV6-2 or TRBV6-3; D is perhaps TRBD1 (5 bases). The CDR3 is made up of 14 amino acids. Germline lookup yields CDR1 MNHEY and CDR2 SVGEGT. The V gene lost 6 bases and the J gene lost 7 bases, with 18 bases spanning the gap. The CDR3 DNA follows: TGTGCCAGCAGATCTATTGAGGCCGACAGTGAAGCTTTCTTT. Translation gives CASRSIEADSEAFF.

V and J are TRBV7-9 and TRBJ2-2, with a weak D call TRBD2 (6 bases). CDR3 length: 17 residues. Germline V CDR1 and CDR2: SEHNR, FQNEAQ (reference sequence). The V end lost 3 bases, the J end lost 3 bases, and 17 bases lay between the germline ends. CDR3 sequence (DNA): TGTGCCAGCAGCTTGGGAGTGGCGGGGTCGTACACCGGGGAGCTGTTTTTT. Its translation: CASSLGVAGSYTGELFF.

This clonotype was seen repeatedly, ten times or more. This rearrangement joins TRBV7-9 to TRBJ1-1; D possibly corresponds to TRBD1 (5 bases). V lost 8 bases to trimming and J lost 4 bases, with 8 bases between them. CDR1 and CDR2 (germline): SEHNR, FQNEAQ (reference sequence). The CDR3 runs to 11 residues. Here the CDR3 DNA reads TGTGCCAGCCTAGGGGCCACTGAAGCTTTCTTT. Amino acids: CASLGATEAFF. Full variable domain (rest looked up from reference TRBV7-9 and TRBJ1-1): DTGVSQNPRHKITKRGQNVTFRCDPISEHNRLYWYRQTLGQGPEFLTYFQNEAQLEKSRLLSDRFSAERPKGSFSTLEIQRTEQGDSAMYLCASLGATEAFFGQGTRLTVV.

The genes are TRBV10-3 and TRBJ2-3, with D possibly being TRBD2 (5 bases). V gave up 7 bases and J gave up 6 bases, with 17 bases separating them. The CDR3 loop spans 14 amino acids. Germline V lookup: CDR1 ENHRY, CDR2 SYGVKD. The CDR3 DNA follows: TGTGCCATCACCCTTTTAGCGTGGGGTGATACGCAGTATTTT. Encoded protein: CAITLLAWGDTQYF.

The chain links TRBV28 to TRBJ1-5; perhaps TRBD1 as D (5 bases). V shed 10 bases and J shed 4 bases, with 14 bases lying between them. The CDR3 sequence is 13 residues long. Germline V lookup: CDR1 MDHEN, CDR2 SYDVKM. CDR3 nucleotides: TGTGCCACCGGGGACGGAACAAATCAGCCCCAGCATTTT. Its translation: CATGDGTNQPQHF. The full variable domain, completed using reference TRBV28 and TRBJ1-5, is DVKVTQSSRYLVKRTGEKVFLECVQDMDHENMFWYRQDPGLGLRLIYFSYDVKMKEKGDIPEGYSVSREKKERFSLILESASTNQTSMYLCATGDGTNQPQHFGDGTRLSIL.

The chain joins TRBV5-4 to TRBJ2-3, with TRBD1 as a possible D gene (6 bases). V dropped 5 bases and J dropped 5 bases, with 18 bases sitting between them. This CDR3 has 15 amino acids. Germline CDR1 and CDR2: SGHNT and YYREEE (reference sequence). The CDR3 loop is CASSHQGRVGDTQYF. CDR3 coding DNA: TGTGCCAGCAGTCATCAGGGGAGAGTCGGAGATACGCAGTATTTT.

There are a few counts of this clonotype. This chain links TRBV19 with TRBJ1-1; unclear D gene. There are 13 residues in the CDR3. V lost 11 bases to trimming and J lost 3 bases, with 16 bases between them. The germline gives CDR1 LNHDA, CDR2 SQIVND (reference sequence). This chain's CDR3 is CAVQLSGDTEAFF. In DNA, the CDR3 is TGTGCCGTTCAGTTATCGGGTGACACTGAAGCTTTCTTT. Together with reference TRBV19 and TRBJ1-1, the CDR3 gives the full variable domain: DGGITQSPKYLFRKEGQNVTLSCEQNLNHDAMYWYRQDPGQGLRLIYYSQIVNDFQKGDIAEGYSVSREKKESFPLTVTSAQKNPTAFYLCAVQLSGDTEAFFGQGTRLTVV.

With respect to this clonotype: With a much larger clone just one base away, this may be a read error. The gene calls are TRBV6-1 and TRBJ1-5; a weak D match, TRBD1 (6 bases). Per germline, CDR1 MNHNS and CDR2 SASEGT. The CDR3 is 14 amino acids. Trimming took 3 bases from V and 3 from J, leaving 9 bases between them. The CDR3 is CASSDRGANQPQHF. CDR3 DNA sequence: TGTGCCAGCAGTGACAGGGGAGCCAATCAGCCCCAGCATTTT.

The rearrangement joins TRBV5-1 to TRBJ1-3, with 7 positions matching TRBD1. CDR3 length: 17 residues. The V and J ends lost 4 bases and 0 bases, in that order; junction bases with no gene match: 10. Germline assignment: CDR1 SGHRS and CDR2 YFSETQ. CDR3 loop: CASSLLGGTVSGNTIYF. In DNA form, the CDR3 reads TGCGCCAGCAGCCTGTTAGGCGGGACAGTCTCTGGAAACACCATATATTTT.

This chain links TRBV12-3 or TRBV12-4 with TRBJ2-5, with TRBD1 matching 7 bases. V lost 5 bases and J lost 7; bases outside the gene matches: 13. This CDR3 comprises 15 residues. Written as DNA, the CDR3 is TGTGCCAGCAGTCATACTACCGGGACAGAGGGGACCCAGTACTTC. This encodes CASSHTTGTEGTQYF.

The sample holds one count of this clonotype. This chain uses TRBV2 with TRBJ2-2, with 8 bases fitting TRBD1. CDR3 length: 16 residues. V lost 6 bases, J lost 7 bases, and 13 bases stayed unmatched. Germline values: CDR1 SNHLY, CDR2 FYNNEI. The CDR3 is CASSSGQGLRIGELFF. Written as DNA, the CDR3 is TGTGCCAGCAGCTCTGGACAGGGTCTACGAATCGGGGAGCTGTTTTTT.

This clonotype was seen a few times. The chain carries TRBV19 and TRBJ1-1, with D perhaps TRBD1 (6 bases). Trimming left V 7 bases short and J 3 bases short, with 12 bases between. The CDR3 totals 13 residues. CDR1 is LNHDA, CDR2 SQIVND, per germline (reference sequence). The CDR3 here is CASNFQGHTEAFF. The CDR3 region has the DNA TGTGCCAGTAACTTCCAGGGGCACACTGAAGCTTTCTTT. Variable domain in full (rest from reference TRBV19 and TRBJ1-1): DGGITQSPKYLFRKEGQNVTLSCEQNLNHDAMYWYRQDPGQGLRLIYYSQIVNDFQKGDIAEGYSVSREKKESFPLTVTSAQKNPTAFYLCASNFQGHTEAFFGQGTRLTVV.

The sample holds a few counts of this clonotype. J is TRBJ2-1 and V is TRBV9, with D uncertain. Germline V gene sequence: CDR1 SGDLS, CDR2 YYNGEE. The germline V and J ends were trimmed by 3 bases and 8 bases, with 9 bases remaining between them. This CDR3 contains 12 residues. The CDR3 bases are TGTGCCAGCAGCGAAACCCTGGATGAGCAGTTCTTC. Translating gives CASSETLDEQFF.

The chain employs TRBV27 and TRBJ1-1; TRBD1 is a possible D gene (6 bases). Germline V gene lookup returns CDR1 MNHEY and CDR2 SMNVEV (reference sequence). The CDR3 is made up of 12 amino acids. The germline V and J ends were trimmed by 7 bases and 4 bases, with 10 bases remaining between them. For the CDR3, the DNA is TGTGCCAGCACGGACAGATTCACTGAAGCTTTCTTT. This translates into CASTDRFTEAFF.

V and J are TRBV6-5 and TRBJ1-2, with D unresolved. The V end was cut by 5 bases, the J end by 4 bases, with 11 bases between. Per the germline V gene, CDR1 is MNHEY and CDR2 is SVGAGI. CDR3 length: 13 amino acids. CDR3 DNA sequence: TGTGCCAGCAGTGACGCCGGCTCCTATGGCTACACCTTC. This sequence encodes CASSDAGSYGYTF.

Only a few counts were recorded for this clonotype. The rearrangement joins TRBV2 to TRBJ1-6; D gene uncertain. The CDR3 is 12 residues long. In germline, CDR1 is SNHLY, CDR2 FYNNEI. V lost 8 bases and J 9 bases, leaving 11 bases between the germline ends. This CDR3 is CASGDGFSPLHF. The CDR3 region has the DNA TGTGCCAGCGGCGACGGGTTTTCACCCCTCCACTTT.

The V gene is TRBV11-2, the J gene TRBJ2-3, with TRBD2 matching over 11 bases. The CDR3 extends over 18 amino acids. With 5 bases clipped from V and 0 bases from J, the junction kept 10 bases outside the gene matches. Germline CDR1 SGHAT, CDR2 FQNNGV. The CDR3 bases are TGTGCCAGCAGCACCTGGACTAGCGGGCCTACTAGCACAGATACGCAGTATTTT. This encodes CASSTWTSGPTSTDTQYF.

Comments on this clonotype: Sequence at one end of the junction differs from germline and may be a read error. This chain uses TRBV12-3 or TRBV12-4 with TRBJ1-2, with a possible D match to TRBD1 (5 bases). This CDR3 is 14 amino acids long. The CDR3 loop reads CASSLIGVAWGFTF. The DNA of the CDR3 is TGTGCCAGCAGTTTAATCGGGGTCGCCTGGGGCTTCACCTTC.

There are many counts of this clonotype. The gene calls are TRBV12-3 or TRBV12-4 and TRBJ2-1; D ambiguous. The CDR3 sequence is 11 residues long. The germline V and J ends were trimmed by 6 bases and 8 bases, with 8 bases remaining between them. CDR3 residues: CASSFLDEQFF. CDR3 sequence (DNA): TGTGCCAGCAGCTTTTTAGATGAGCAGTTCTTC.

This clonotype appeared many times. The V and J genes are TRBV6-5 and TRBJ1-2, with TRBD1 matching over 8 bases. The germline gives CDR1 MNHEY, CDR2 SVGAGI. The V gene end was trimmed by 4 bases and the J gene end by 8 bases; junction bases not matched to a gene: 3. CDR3 length: 12 residues. This CDR3 reads CASSFQGAGYTF. Here the CDR3 DNA reads TGTGCCAGCAGTTTCCAGGGGGCCGGCTACACCTTC.

This chain joins TRBV10-3 and TRBJ2-1; 9 bases agree with TRBD2. J lost 9 bases, V lost 6 bases, and 6 bases had no gene match. The V gene's germline CDR1 is ENHRY and CDR2 SYGVKD. The CDR3 is made up of 13 amino acids. CDR3 bases: TGTGCCATCAGGGGCGGGGGGGGAAGTGAGCAGTTCTTC. Its translation: CAIRGGGGSEQFF.

The chain links TRBV19 to TRBJ2-1; 9 bases are a match to TRBD2. CDR1 and CDR2 from the germline V gene are LNHDA and SQIVND (reference sequence). The V and J ends lost 5 bases and 9 bases, in that order; junction bases with no gene match: 14. CDR3 size: 16 residues. In DNA, the CDR3 is TGTGCCAGTAGTCCATGGACTAGCGCCCAAGGAAGTGAGCAGTTCTTC. This encodes CASSPWTSAQGSEQFF.